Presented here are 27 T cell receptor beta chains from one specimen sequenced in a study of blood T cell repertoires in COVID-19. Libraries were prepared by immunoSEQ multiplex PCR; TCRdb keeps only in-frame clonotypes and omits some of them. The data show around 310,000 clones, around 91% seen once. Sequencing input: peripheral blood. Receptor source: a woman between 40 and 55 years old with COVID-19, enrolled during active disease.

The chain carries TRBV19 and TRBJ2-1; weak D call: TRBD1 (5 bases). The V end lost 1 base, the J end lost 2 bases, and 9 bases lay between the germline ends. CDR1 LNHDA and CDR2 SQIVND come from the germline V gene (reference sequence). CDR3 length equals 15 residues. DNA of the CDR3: TGTGCCAGTAGTATAGCAGGGTTAACCTACAATGAGCAGTTCTTC. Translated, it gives CASSIAGLTYNEQFF. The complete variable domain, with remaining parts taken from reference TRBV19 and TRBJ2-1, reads DGGITQSPKYLFRKEGQNVTLSCEQNLNHDAMYWYRQDPGQGLRLIYYSQIVNDFQKGDIAEGYSVSREKKESFPLTVTSAQKNPTAFYLCASSIAGLTYNEQFFGPGTRLTVL.

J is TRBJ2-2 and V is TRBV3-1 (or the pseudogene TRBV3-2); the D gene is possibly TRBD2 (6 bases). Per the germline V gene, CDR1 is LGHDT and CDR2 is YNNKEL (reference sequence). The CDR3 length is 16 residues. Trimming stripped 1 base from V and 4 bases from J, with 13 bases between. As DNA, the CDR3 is TGTGCCAGCAGCCAAGGTGGGGGACTTATCACCGGGGAGCTGTTTTTT. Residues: CASSQGGGLITGELFF.

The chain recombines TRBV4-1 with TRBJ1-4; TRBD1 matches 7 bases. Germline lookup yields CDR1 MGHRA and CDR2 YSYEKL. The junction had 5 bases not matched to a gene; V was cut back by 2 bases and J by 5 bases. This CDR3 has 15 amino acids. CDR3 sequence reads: CASSQIGTANEKLFF. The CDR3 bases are TGCGCCAGCAGCCAAATTGGGACAGCGAATGAAAAACTGTTTTTT.

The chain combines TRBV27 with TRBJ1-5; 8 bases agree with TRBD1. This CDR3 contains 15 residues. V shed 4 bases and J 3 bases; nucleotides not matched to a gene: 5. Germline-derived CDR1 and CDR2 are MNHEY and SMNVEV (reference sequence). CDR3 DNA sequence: TGTGCCAGCAGTTCCCCGACAGGGGACAATCAGCCCCAGCATTTT. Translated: CASSSPTGDNQPQHF.

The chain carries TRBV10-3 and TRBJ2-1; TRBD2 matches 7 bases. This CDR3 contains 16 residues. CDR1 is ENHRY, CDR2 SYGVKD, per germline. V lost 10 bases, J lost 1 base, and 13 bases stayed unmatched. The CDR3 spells CATALGRGGSYNEQFF. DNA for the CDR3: TGTGCCACCGCCCTTGGGAGGGGAGGTTCCTACAATGAGCAGTTCTTC.

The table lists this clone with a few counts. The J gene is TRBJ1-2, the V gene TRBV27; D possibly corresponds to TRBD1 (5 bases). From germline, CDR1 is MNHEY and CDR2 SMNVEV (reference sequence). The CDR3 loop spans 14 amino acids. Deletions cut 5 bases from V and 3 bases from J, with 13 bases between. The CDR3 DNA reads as TGTGCCAGCAGTCACGACGGGGACTACTATGGCTACACCTTC. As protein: CASSHDGDYYGYTF.

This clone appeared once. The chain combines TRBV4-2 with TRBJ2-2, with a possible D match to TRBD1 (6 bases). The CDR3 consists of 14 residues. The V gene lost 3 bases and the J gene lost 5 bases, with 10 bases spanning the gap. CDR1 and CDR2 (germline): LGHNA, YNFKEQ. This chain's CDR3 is CASSQTGFTGELFF. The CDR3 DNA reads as TGTGCCAGCAGCCAGACAGGTTTTACCGGGGAGCTGTTTTTT.

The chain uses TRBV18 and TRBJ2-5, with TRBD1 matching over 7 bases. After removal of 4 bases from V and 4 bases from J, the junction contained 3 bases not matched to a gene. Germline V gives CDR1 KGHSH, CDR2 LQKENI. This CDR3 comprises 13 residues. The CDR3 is CASSRDRTETQYF. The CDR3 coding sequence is TGTGCCAGCTCACGGGACAGAACAGAGACCCAGTACTTC.

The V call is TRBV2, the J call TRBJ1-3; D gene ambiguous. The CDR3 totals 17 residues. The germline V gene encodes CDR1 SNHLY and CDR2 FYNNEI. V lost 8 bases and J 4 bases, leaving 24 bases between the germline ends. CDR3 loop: CASARFDSLRLGNTIYF. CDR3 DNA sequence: TGTGCCAGCGCTAGGTTTGATAGCCTGCGCTTGGGAAACACCATATATTTT.

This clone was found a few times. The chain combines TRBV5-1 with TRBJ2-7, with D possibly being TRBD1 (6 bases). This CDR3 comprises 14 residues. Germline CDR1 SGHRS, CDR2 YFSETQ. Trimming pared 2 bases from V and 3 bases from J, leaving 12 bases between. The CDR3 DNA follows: TGCGCCAGCAGCTTAACTGTACAGGGCTACGAGCAGTACTTC. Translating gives CASSLTVQGYEQYF. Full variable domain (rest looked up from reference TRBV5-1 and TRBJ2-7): KAGVTQTPRYLIKTRGQQVTLSCSPISGHRSVSWYQQTPGQGLQFLFEYFSETQRNKGNFPGRFSGRQFSNSRSEMNVSTLELGDSALYLCASSLTVQGYEQYFGPGTRLTVT.

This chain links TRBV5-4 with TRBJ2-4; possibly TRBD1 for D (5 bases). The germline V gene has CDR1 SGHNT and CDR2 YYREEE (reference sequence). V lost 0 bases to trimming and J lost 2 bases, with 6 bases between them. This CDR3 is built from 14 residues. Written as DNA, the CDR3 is TGTGCCAGCAGCTTGGGGACAACCAAAAACATTCAGTACTTC. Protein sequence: CASSLGTTKNIQYF.

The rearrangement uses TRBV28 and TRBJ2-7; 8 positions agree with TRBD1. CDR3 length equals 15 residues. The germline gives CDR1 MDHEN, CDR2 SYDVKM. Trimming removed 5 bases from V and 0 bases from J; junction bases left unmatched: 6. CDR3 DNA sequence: TGTGCCAGCAGTCCCCAGGGGGCCGCCTCCTACGAGCAGTACTTC. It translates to CASSPQGAASYEQYF.

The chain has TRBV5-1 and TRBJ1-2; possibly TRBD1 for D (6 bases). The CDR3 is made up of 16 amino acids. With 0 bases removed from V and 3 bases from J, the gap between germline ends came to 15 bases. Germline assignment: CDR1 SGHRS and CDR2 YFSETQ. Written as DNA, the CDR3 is TGCGCCAGCAGCTTGGGATTGGGGGCCGGGGACTATGGCTACACCTTC. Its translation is CASSLGLGAGDYGYTF. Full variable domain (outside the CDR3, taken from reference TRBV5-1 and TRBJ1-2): KAGVTQTPRYLIKTRGQQVTLSCSPISGHRSVSWYQQTPGQGLQFLFEYFSETQRNKGNFPGRFSGRQFSNSRSEMNVSTLELGDSALYLCASSLGLGAGDYGYTFGSGTRLTVV.

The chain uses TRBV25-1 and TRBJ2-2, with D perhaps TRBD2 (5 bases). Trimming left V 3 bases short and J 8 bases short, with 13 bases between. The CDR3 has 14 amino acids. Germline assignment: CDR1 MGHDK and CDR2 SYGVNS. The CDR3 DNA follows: TGTGCCAGCAGTGAGACGGGAACCATGGGGGAGCTGTTTTTT. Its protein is CASSETGTMGELFF.

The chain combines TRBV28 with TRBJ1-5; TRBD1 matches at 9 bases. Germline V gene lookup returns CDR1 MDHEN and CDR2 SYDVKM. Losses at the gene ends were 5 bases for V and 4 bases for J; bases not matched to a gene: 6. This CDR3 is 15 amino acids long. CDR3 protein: CASSGLTGGNQPQHF. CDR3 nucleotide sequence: TGTGCCAGCAGTGGTCTGACAGGGGGTAATCAGCCCCAGCATTTT.

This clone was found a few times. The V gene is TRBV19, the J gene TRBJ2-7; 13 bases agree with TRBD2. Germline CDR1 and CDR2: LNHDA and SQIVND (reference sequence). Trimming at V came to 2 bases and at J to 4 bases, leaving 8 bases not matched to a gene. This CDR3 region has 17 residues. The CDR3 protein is CASSITGTSGAEYEQYF. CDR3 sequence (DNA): TGTGCCAGTAGTATAACCGGGACTAGCGGGGCCGAATACGAGCAGTACTTC.

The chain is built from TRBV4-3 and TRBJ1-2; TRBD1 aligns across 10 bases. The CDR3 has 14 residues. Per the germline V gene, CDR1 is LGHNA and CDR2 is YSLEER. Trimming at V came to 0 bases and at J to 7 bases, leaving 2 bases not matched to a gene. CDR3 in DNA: TGCGCCAGCAGCCAAGAGTGGGACAGGGGTGGCTACACCTTC. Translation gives CASSQEWDRGGYTF.

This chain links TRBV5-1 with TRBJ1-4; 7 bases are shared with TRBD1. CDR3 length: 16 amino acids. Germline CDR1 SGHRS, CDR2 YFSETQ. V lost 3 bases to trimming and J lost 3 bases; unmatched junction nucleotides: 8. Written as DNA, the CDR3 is TGCGCCAGCAGCTGGGGACAGTCCCCTCCTAATGAAAAACTGTTTTTT. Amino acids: CASSWGQSPPNEKLFF. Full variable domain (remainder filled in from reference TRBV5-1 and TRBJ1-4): KAGVTQTPRYLIKTRGQQVTLSCSPISGHRSVSWYQQTPGQGLQFLFEYFSETQRNKGNFPGRFSGRQFSNSRSEMNVSTLELGDSALYLCASSWGQSPPNEKLFFGSGTQLSVL.

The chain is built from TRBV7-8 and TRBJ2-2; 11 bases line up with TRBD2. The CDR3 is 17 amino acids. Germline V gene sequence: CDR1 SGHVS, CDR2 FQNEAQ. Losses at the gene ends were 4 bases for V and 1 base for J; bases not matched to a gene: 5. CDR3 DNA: TGTGCCAGCAGCTGGGGACTAGCGGCCTTGAACACCGGGGAGCTGTTTTTT. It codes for CASSWGLAALNTGELFF. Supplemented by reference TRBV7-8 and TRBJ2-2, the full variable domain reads GAGVSQSPRYKVAKRGQDVALRCDPISGHVSLFWYQQALGQGPEFLTYFQNEAQLDKSGLPSDRFFAERPEGSVSTLKIQRTQQEDSAVYLCASSWGLAALNTGELFFGEGSRLTVL.

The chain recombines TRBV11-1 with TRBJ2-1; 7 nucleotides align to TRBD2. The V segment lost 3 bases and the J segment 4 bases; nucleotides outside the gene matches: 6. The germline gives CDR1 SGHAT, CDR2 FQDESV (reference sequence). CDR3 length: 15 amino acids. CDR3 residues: CASSLRAGVYNEQFF. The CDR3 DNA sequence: TGTGCCAGCAGCTTGAGGGCGGGAGTGTACAATGAGCAGTTCTTC.

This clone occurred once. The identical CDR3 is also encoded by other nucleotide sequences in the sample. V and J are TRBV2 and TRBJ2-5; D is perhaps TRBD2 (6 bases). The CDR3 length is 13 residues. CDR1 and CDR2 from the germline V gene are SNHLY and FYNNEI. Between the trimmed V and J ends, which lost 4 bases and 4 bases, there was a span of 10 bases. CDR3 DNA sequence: TGTGCCAGCAGTGCCCGGGGAGGAGAGACCCAGTACTTC. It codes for CASSARGGETQYF.

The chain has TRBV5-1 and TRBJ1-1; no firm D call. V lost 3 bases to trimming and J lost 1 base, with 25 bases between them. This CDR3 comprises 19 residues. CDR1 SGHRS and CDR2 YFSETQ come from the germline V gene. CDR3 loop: CASSYGSRSLLLPNTEAFF. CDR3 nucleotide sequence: TGCGCCAGCAGCTACGGCTCGCGGTCCCTTCTTTTACCGAACACTGAAGCTTTCTTT.

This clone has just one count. In DNA form, the CDR3 reads TGTGCCAGCTCTCAACTACCCCAAGAGACCCAGTACTTC. Translating gives CASSQLPQETQYF. The V and J genes are TRBV18 and TRBJ2-5, with D hard to call. Per germline, CDR1 KGHSH and CDR2 LQKENI. This CDR3 has 13 amino acids. V shed 6 bases and J shed 1 base, with 9 bases lying between them. Full variable domain (remainder filled in from reference TRBV18 and TRBJ2-5): NAGVMQNPRHLVRRRGQEARLRCSPMKGHSHVYWYRQLPEEGLKFMVYLQKENIIDESGMPKERFSAEFPKEGPSILRIQQVVRGDSAAYFCASSQLPQETQYFGPGTRLLVL.

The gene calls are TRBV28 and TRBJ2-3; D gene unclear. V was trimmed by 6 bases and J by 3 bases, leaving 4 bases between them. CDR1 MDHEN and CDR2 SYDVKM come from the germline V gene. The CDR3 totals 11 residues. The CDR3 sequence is CASSQTDTQYF. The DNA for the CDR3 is TGTGCCAGCAGCCAAACAGATACGCAGTATTTT.

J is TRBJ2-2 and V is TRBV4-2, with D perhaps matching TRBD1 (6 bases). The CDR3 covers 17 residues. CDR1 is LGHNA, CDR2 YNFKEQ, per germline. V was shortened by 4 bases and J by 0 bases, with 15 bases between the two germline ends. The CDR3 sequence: CASSREGQRSNTGELFF. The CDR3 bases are TGTGCCAGCAGCCGAGAAGGACAGCGTTCGAACACCGGGGAGCTGTTTTTT.

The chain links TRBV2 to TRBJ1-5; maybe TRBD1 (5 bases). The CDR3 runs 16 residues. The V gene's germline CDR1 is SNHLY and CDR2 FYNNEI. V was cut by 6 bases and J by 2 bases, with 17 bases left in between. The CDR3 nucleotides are TGTGCCAGCAGCAAGGAACACGGGGGAGGCAATCAGCCCCAGCATTTT. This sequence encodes CASSKEHGGGNQPQHF.

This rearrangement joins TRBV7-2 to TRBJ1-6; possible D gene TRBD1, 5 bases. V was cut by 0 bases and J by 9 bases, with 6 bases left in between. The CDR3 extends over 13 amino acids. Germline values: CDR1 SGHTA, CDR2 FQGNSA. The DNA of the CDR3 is TGTGCCAGCAGCTTAGCTCAGGGTTCACCCCTCCACTTT. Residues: CASSLAQGSPLHF.